Included here is one T cell receptor (beta chain) sequence, with context. The data were taken from a study of blood T cell repertoires in COVID-19. Study-wide context: The samples span acute and convalescent COVID-19 from the United States, Italy and Spain. T cells, B-cell-depleted T cells, or PBMCs supplied cDNA or gDNA.

Under the authors' procedure: Estimation of nucleated cell counts was performed using reference gene primer amplification. TCRdb's table, derived via immunoSEQ multiplex PCR, lists solely in-frame clones and lacks some. That table supplies the V and J calls and clone size; D and trimming were determined from the DNA. The sample holds nearly 55,000 clones, approximately 86% seen once. The germline CDR1 and CDR2 sequences are KGHSH and LQKENI. Trimming removed 4 bases at V and 1 base at J, with 13 bases between. The CDR3 is 15 amino acids. Material: peripheral blood. The V and J genes are TRBV18 and TRBJ1-1; D perhaps matches TRBD1 (5 bases). The clonotype comes from a man in his 70s with active COVID-19. The CDR3 bases are TGTGCCAGCTCACGAATGAACGGGGGGAACACTGAAGCTTTCTTT. Translating gives CASSRMNGGNTEAFF. Looking up the rest from reference TRBV18 and TRBJ1-1 gives the full variable domain: NAGVMQNPRHLVRRRGQEARLRCSPMKGHSHVYWYRQLPEEGLKFMVYLQKENIIDESGMPKERFSAEFPKEGPSILRIQQVVRGDSAAYFCASSRMNGGNTEAFFGQGTRLTVV.